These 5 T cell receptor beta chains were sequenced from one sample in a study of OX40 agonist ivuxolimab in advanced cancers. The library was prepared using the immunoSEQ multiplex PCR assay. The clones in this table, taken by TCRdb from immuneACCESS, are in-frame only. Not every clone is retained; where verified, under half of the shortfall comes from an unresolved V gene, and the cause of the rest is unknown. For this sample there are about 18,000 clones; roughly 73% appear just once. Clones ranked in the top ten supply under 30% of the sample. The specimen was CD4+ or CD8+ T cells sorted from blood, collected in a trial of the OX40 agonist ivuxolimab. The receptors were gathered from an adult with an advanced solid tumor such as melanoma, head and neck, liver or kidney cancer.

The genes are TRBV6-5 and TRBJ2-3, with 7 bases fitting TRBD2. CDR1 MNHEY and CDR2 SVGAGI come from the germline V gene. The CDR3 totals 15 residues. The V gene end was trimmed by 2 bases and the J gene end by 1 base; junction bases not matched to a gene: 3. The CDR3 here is CASSYRGRRTDTQYF. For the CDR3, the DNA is TGTGCCAGCAGTTACCGCGGGAGACGCACAGATACGCAGTATTTT.

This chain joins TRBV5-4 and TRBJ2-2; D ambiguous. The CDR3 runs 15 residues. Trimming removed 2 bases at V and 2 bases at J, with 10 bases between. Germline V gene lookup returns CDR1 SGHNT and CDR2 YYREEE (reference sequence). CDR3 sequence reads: CASSLGLLNTGELFF. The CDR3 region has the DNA TGTGCCAGCAGCTTAGGGCTCCTTAACACCGGGGAGCTGTTTTTT. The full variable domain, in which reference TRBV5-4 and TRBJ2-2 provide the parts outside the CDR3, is ETGVTQSPTHLIKTRGQQVTLRCSSQSGHNTVSWYQQALGQGPQFIFQYYREEENGRGNFPPRFSGLQFPNYSSELNVNALELDDSALYLCASSLGLLNTGELFFGEGSRLTVL.

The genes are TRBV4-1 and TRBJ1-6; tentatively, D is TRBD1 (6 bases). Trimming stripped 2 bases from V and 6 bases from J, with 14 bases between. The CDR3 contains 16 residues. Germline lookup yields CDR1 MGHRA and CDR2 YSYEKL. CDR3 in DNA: TGCGCCAGCAGCCAATCCCCGGGGGACATTAATTCACCCCTCCACTTT. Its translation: CASSQSPGDINSPLHF.

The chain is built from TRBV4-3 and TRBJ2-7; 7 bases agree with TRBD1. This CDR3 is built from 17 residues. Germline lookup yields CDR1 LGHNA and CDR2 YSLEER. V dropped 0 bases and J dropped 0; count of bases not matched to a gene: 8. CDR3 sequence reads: CASSQERRQGLSYEQYF. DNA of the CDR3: TGCGCCAGCAGCCAAGAAAGGAGACAGGGCCTCTCCTACGAGCAGTACTTC.

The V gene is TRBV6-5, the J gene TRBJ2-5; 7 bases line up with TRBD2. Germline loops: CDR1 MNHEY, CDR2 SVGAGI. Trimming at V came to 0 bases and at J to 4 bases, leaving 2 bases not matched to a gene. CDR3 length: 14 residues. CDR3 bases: TGTGCCAGCAGTTACTCAGCGGGATCAGAGACCCAGTACTTC. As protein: CASSYSAGSETQYF.